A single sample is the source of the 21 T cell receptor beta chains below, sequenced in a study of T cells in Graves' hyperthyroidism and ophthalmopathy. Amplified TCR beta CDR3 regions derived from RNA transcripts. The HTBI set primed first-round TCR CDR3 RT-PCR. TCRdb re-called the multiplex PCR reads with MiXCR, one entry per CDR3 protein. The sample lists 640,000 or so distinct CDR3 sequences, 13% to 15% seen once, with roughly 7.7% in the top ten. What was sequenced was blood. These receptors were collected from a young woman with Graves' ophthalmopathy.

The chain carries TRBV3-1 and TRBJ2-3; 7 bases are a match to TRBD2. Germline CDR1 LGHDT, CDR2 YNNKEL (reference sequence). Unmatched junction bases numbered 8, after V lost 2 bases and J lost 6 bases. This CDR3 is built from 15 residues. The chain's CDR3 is CASSQSSGIGDTQYF. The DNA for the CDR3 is TGTGCCAGCAGCCAATCGAGCGGGATAGGGGATACGCAGTATTTT.

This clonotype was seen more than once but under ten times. In nucleotides, the CDR3 is TGTGCCAGCAGCTCCGGGACTAGCGGCGCGAACACCGGGGAGCTGTTTTTT. It specifies CASSSGTSGANTGELFF. The rearrangement uses TRBV7-9 and TRBJ2-2, with 11 positions matching TRBD2. The CDR3 has 17 residues. In germline, CDR1 is SEHNR, CDR2 FQNEAQ (reference sequence). V lost 4 bases, J lost 0 bases, and 4 bases stayed unmatched.

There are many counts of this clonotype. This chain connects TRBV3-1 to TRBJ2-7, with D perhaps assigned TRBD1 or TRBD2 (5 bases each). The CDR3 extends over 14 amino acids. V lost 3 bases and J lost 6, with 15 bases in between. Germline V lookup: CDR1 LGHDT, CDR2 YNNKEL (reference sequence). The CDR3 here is CASSQTPGSSEQYF. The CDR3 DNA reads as TGTGCCAGCAGCCAGACCCCAGGGAGTTCCGAGCAGTACTTC.

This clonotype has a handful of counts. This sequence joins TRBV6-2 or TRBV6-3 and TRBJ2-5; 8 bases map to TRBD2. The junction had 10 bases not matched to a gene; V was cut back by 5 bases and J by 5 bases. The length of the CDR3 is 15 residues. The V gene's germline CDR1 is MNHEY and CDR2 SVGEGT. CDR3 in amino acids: CASSGTGGVRETQYF. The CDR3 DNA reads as TGTGCCAGCAGTGGGACGGGAGGGGTTAGGGAGACCCAGTACTTC.

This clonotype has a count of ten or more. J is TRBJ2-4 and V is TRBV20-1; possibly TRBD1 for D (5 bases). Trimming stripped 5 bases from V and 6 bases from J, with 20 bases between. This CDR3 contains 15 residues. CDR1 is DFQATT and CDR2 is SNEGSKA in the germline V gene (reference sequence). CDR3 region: CSAPDRAVMLNIQYF. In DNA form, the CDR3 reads TGCAGTGCTCCCGACAGAGCCGTAATGCTAAACATTCAGTACTTC.

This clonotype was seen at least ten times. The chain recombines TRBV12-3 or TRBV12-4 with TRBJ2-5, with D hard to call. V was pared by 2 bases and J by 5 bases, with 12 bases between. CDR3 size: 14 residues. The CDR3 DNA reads TGTGCCAGCAGTTTATATGGTGCCGACGAGACCCAGTACTTC. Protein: CASSLYGADETQYF.

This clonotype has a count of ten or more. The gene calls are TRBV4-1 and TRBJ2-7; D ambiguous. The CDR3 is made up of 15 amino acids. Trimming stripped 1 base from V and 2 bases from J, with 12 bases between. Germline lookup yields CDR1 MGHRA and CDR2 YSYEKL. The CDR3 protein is CASSQVQDATYEQYF. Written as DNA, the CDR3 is TGCGCCAGCAGCCAAGTCCAGGACGCGACCTACGAGCAGTACTTC.

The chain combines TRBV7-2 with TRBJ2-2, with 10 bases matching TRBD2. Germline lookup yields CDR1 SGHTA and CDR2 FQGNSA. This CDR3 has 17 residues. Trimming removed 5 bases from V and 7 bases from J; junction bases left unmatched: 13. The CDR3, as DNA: TGTGCCAGCAGCCTAACCCCGCCGGGACTAGCGATCGGGGAGCTGTTTTTT. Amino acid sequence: CASSLTPPGLAIGELFF.

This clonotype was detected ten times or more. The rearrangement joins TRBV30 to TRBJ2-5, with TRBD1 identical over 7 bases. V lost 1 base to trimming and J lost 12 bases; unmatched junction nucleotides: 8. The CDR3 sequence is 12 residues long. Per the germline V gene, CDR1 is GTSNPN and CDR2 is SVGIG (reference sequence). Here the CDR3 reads CAWSGQGGREYF. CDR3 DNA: TGTGCCTGGAGTGGACAGGGCGGACGGGAGTACTTC.

The CDR3 spells CASGMTGGQEQYF. In nucleotides, the CDR3 is TGTGCCAGCGGCATGACAGGGGGTCAGGAGCAGTACTTC. The J gene is TRBJ2-7, the V gene TRBV5-5, with 9 bases aligning to TRBD1. Losses at the gene ends were 7 bases for V and 7 bases for J; bases not matched to a gene: 9. CDR1 is SGHKS and CDR2 is YYEKEE in the germline V gene (reference sequence). The CDR3 loop spans 13 amino acids.

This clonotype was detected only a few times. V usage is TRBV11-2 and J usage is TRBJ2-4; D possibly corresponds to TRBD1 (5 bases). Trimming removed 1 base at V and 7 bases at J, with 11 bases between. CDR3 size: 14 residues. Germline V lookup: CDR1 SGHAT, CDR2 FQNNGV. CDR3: CASSLVGSGNIQYF. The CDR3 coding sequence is TGTGCCAGCAGCTTAGTCGGGTCAGGGAACATTCAGTACTTC.

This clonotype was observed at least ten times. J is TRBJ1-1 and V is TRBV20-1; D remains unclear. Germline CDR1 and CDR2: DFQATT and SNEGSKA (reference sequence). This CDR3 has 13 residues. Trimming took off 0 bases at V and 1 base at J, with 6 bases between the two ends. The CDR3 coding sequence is TGCAGTGCTAGAGATTTAGGGAACACTGAAGCTTTCTTT. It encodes CSARDLGNTEAFF.

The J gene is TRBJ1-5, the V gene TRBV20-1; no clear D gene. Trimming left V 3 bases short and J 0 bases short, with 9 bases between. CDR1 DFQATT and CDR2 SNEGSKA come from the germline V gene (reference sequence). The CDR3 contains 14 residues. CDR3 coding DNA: TGCAGTGCTAGTCGACAAAATAGCAATCAGCCCCAGCATTTT. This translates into CSASRQNSNQPQHF.

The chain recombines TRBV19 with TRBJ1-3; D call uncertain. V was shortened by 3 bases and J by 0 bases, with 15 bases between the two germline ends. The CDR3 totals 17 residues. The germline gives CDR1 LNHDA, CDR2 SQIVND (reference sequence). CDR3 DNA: TGTGCCAGTAGTATCCCCCCCGGGAACCCCTCTGGAAACACCATATATTTT. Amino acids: CASSIPPGNPSGNTIYF.

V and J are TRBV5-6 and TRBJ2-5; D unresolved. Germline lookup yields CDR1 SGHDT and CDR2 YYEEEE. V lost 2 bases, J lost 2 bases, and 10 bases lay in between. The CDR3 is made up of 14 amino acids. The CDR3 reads CASSFGSIQETQYF. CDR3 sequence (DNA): TGTGCCAGCAGCTTTGGCAGCATACAAGAGACCCAGTACTTC.

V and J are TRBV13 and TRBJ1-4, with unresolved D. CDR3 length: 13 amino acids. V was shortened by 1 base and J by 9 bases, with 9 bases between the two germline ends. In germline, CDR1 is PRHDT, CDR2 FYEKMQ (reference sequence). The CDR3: CASSLAGSKKLFF. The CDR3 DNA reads TGTGCCAGCAGCTTAGCCGGGAGTAAAAAACTGTTTTTT. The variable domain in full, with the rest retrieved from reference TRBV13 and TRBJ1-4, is AAGVIQSPRHLIKEKRETATLKCYPIPRHDTVYWYQQGPGQDPQFLISFYEKMQSDKGSIPDRFSAQQFSDYHSELNMSSLELGDSALYFCASSLAGSKKLFFGSGTQLSVL.

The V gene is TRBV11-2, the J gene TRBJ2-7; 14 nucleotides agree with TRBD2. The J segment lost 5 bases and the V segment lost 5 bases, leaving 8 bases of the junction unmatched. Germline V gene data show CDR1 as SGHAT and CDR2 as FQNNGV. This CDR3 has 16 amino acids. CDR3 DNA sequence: TGTGCCAGCAGCCCCGGACTAGCGGGAGGTTGGGACGAGCAGTACTTC. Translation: CASSPGLAGGWDEQYF.

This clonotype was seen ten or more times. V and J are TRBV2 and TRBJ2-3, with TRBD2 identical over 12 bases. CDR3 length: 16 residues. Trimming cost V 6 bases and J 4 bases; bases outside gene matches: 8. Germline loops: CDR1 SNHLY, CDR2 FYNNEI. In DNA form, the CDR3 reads TGTGCCAGCAGCACAAGGACTAGCGGGATCCCAGATACGCAGTATTTT. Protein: CASSTRTSGIPDTQYF. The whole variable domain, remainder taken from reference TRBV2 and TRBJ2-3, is EPEVTQTPSHQVTQMGQEVILRCVPISNHLYFYWYRQILGQKVEFLVSFYNNEISEKSEIFDDQFSVERPDGSNFTLKIRSTKLEDSAMYFCASSTRTSGIPDTQYFGPGTRLTVL.

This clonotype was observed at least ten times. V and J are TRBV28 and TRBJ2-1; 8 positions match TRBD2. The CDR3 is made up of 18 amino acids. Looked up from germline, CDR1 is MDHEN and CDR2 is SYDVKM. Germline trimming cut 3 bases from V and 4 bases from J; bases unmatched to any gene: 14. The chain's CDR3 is CASSLAAPSGSRYNEQFF. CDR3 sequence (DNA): TGTGCCAGCAGTTTGGCCGCCCCAAGCGGGAGTCGGTACAATGAGCAGTTCTTC.

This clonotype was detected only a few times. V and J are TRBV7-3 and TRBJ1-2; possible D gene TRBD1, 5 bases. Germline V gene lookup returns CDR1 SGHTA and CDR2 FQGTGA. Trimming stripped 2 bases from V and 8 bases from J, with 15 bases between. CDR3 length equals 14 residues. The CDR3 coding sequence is TGTGCCAGCAGCTTATGGAGGGGCGCAGGGGGCTACACCTTC. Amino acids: CASSLWRGAGGYTF.

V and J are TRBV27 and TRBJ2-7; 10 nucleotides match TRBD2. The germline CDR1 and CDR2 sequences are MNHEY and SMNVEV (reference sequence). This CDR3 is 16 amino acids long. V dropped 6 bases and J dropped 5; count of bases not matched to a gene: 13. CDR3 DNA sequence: TGTGCCAGCAGCGCCTTCTACTTAGCGGGAGGTGACGAGCAGTACTTC. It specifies CASSAFYLAGGDEQYF.